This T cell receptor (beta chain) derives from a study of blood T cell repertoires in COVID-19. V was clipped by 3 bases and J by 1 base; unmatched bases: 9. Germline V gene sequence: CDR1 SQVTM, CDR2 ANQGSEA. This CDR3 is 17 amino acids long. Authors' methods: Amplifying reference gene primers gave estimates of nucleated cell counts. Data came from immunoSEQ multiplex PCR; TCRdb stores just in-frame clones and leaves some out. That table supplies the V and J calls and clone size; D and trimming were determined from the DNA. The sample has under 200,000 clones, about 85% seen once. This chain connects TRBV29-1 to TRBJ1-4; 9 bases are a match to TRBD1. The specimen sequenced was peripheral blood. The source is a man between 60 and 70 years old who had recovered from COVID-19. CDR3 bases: TGCAGCGTTGAGGGGGGACAGGGAGATCTAACTAATGAAAAACTGTTTTTT. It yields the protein CSVEGGQGDLTNEKLFF.